One sample yielded the 16 T cell receptor beta chains listed below, sequenced in a study of cytomegalovirus exposure and HLA in healthy donors. Both 60 Vbeta primers and 13 Jbeta primers went into the PCR. Repertoires were generated with immunoSEQ multiplex PCR, while TCRdb's copy carries only in-frame clones and drops some. The profile shows around 200,000 clones, 82% of them singletons. Sequencing input: PBMCs. The receptors derive from a woman in her forties in good health and CMV-seronegative.

This clone has just one count. The CDR3 loop is CASSEQGAWPFF. For the CDR3, the DNA is TGTGCCAGCAGTGAACAGGGGGCCTGGCCGTTTTTT. The V gene is TRBV2, the J gene TRBJ1-4; 8 bases are a match to TRBD1. This CDR3 has 12 amino acids. V shed 2 bases, J shed 16 bases, and the junction held 6 bases outside the gene matches. Germline V gene sequence: CDR1 SNHLY, CDR2 FYNNEI.

The CDR3 protein is CASRGLAGRSYEQYF. In nucleotides, the CDR3 is TGTGCCAGCAGGGGACTAGCGGGAAGATCCTACGAGCAGTACTTC. The V gene is TRBV2, the J gene TRBJ2-7; 13 nucleotides align to TRBD2. There are 15 residues in the CDR3. Germline-derived CDR1 and CDR2 are SNHLY and FYNNEI. After removal of 6 bases from V and 1 base from J, the junction contained 3 bases not matched to a gene.

Regarding this clone: The junction does not match germline at one end; this may be a read error. The V and J genes are TRBV2 and TRBJ2-7; 10 nucleotides match TRBD2. CDR1 and CDR2 (germline): SNHLY, FYNNEI. The CDR3 totals 14 residues. The CDR3 DNA reads TGTGTCAGCACAGGACTAGCGGAGACCTACGAGCAGTACTTC. It codes for CVSTGLAETYEQYF.

This clone was detected only once. CDR3 loop: CASSDGPRDTIYF. The CDR3 DNA sequence: TGTGCCAGCAGCGACGGCCCACGGGACACCATATATTTT. The chain has TRBV7-3 and TRBJ1-3; D gene ambiguous. From germline, CDR1 is SGHTA and CDR2 FQGTGA. V was clipped by 5 bases and J by 8 bases, with 13 bases between them. The CDR3 contains 13 residues.

This clone was detected once. In nucleotides, the CDR3 is TGTGCCAGCAGTTTGCTAGGACAGGGGTACGAGCAGTACTTC. Protein product: CASSLLGQGYEQYF. V usage is TRBV27 and J usage is TRBJ2-7, with TRBD1 matching over 9 bases. Germline CDR1 reads MNHEY; CDR2 reads SMNVEV (reference sequence). V dropped 3 bases and J dropped 4; count of bases not matched to a gene: 4. The CDR3 consists of 14 residues.

The CDR3 region is CAWSGITDTQYF. The CDR3 bases are TGTGCCTGGAGCGGGATCACAGATACGCAGTATTTT. The rearrangement uses TRBV30 and TRBJ2-3; D is possibly TRBD2 (5 bases). Per germline, CDR1 GTSNPN and CDR2 SVGIG (reference sequence). The CDR3 is 12 residues long. V was clipped by 3 bases and J by 2 bases, with 6 bases between them.

J is TRBJ1-2 and V is TRBV5-1, with D possibly being TRBD1 (5 bases). CDR3 length: 13 amino acids. Trimming removed 0 bases from V and 4 bases from J, with 7 bases in between. CDR1 SGHRS and CDR2 YFSETQ come from the germline V gene. CDR3 in DNA: TGCGCCAGCAGCTTGGGACAGACCTATGGCTACACCTTC. Translated, it gives CASSLGQTYGYTF.

The CDR3 loop is CASSLDRGRYEQYF. The CDR3 region has the DNA TGTGCCAGCAGCTTAGACAGGGGGCGCTACGAGCAGTACTTC. The gene calls are TRBV11-2 and TRBJ2-7, with TRBD1 identical over 8 bases. The germline CDR1 and CDR2 sequences are SGHAT and FQNNGV. V dropped 0 bases and J dropped 3; count of bases not matched to a gene: 1. This CDR3 has 14 residues.

The chain has TRBV7-6 and TRBJ2-3; TRBD2 agrees at 9 bases. CDR1 SGHVS and CDR2 FNYEAQ come from the germline V gene. The CDR3 has 15 residues. Unmatched junction bases numbered 9, after V lost 5 bases and J lost 6 bases. As DNA, the CDR3 is TGTGCCAGCAGCCCCGTGGCGGGAGGGTACGATACGCAGTATTTT. Its translation: CASSPVAGGYDTQYF.

V is TRBV10-3 and J is TRBJ2-5; D is ambiguous. Trimming cost V 1 base and J 3 bases, with 12 bases left between them. The CDR3 runs to 15 residues. Germline V gives CDR1 ENHRY, CDR2 SYGVKD. The CDR3 coding sequence is TGTGCCATCAGTGAGTTTGGCAGCGTAAAAGAGACCCAGTACTTC. It yields the protein CAISEFGSVKETQYF.

J is TRBJ2-3 and V is TRBV11-1; the D gene is possibly TRBD2 (6 bases). The CDR3 has 14 residues. Looked up from germline, CDR1 is SGHAT and CDR2 is FQDESV (reference sequence). Trimming took 4 bases from V and 2 from J, leaving 10 bases between them. In DNA, the CDR3 is TGTGCCAGCAGCTCGATAGCGGCCACAGATACGCAGTATTTT. Amino acids: CASSSIAATDTQYF.

The chain is built from TRBV6-1 and TRBJ2-7; weak D call: TRBD1 (6 bases). In germline, CDR1 is MNHNS, CDR2 SASEGT. The CDR3 sequence is 15 residues long. V dropped 2 bases and J dropped 0 bases, with 11 bases sitting between them. CDR3 region: CASSEWDTPSYEQYF. CDR3 in DNA: TGTGCCAGCAGTGAATGGGACACCCCCTCCTACGAGCAGTACTTC.

The rearrangement joins TRBV18 to TRBJ2-7; maybe TRBD1 (5 bases). Deletions cut 3 bases from V and 5 bases from J, with 11 bases between. Per germline, CDR1 KGHSH and CDR2 LQKENI. This CDR3 region has 13 residues. The CDR3 nucleotides read TGTGCCAGCTCACCTCAGGGAATTGACGAGCAGTACTTC. This translates into CASSPQGIDEQYF. The variable domain in full, completed from reference TRBV18 and TRBJ2-7, reads NAGVMQNPRHLVRRRGQEARLRCSPMKGHSHVYWYRQLPEEGLKFMVYLQKENIIDESGMPKERFSAEFPKEGPSILRIQQVVRGDSAAYFCASSPQGIDEQYFGPGTRLTVT.

This clone was counted only a few times. CDR3 in DNA: TGTGCCAGCAGTCTGGGGCCCCCTAGCGGCCCGGAGACCCAGTACTTC. Translating it yields CASSLGPPSGPETQYF. The gene calls are TRBV5-6 and TRBJ2-5, with 7 bases identical to TRBD2. CDR3 length: 16 amino acids. Trimming took 5 bases from V and 5 from J; bases not matched to a gene: 15. The germline gives CDR1 SGHDT, CDR2 YYEEEE.

The chain employs TRBV28 and TRBJ1-1; 7 bases align to TRBD1. The junction had 7 bases not matched to a gene; V was cut back by 8 bases and J by 1 base. The CDR3 is made up of 14 amino acids. The germline CDR1 and CDR2 sequences are MDHEN and SYDVKM. The CDR3 reads CASAFRGWNTEAFF. CDR3 DNA: TGTGCCAGCGCCTTCAGGGGGTGGAACACTGAAGCTTTCTTT. The whole variable domain, filled in from reference TRBV28 and TRBJ1-1, reads DVKVTQSSRYLVKRTGEKVFLECVQDMDHENMFWYRQDPGLGLRLIYFSYDVKMKEKGDIPEGYSVSREKKERFSLILESASTNQTSMYLCASAFRGWNTEAFFGQGTRLTVV.

V and J are TRBV28 and TRBJ2-7; 7 bases line up with TRBD1. The trim removed 5 bases at V and 3 bases at J, leaving 7 bases unmatched. Germline CDR1 and CDR2: MDHEN and SYDVKM. CDR3 length: 14 residues. CDR3 in DNA: TGTGCCAGCAGTGCGACAGGGATCCACTACGAGCAGTACTTC. Protein product: CASSATGIHYEQYF.